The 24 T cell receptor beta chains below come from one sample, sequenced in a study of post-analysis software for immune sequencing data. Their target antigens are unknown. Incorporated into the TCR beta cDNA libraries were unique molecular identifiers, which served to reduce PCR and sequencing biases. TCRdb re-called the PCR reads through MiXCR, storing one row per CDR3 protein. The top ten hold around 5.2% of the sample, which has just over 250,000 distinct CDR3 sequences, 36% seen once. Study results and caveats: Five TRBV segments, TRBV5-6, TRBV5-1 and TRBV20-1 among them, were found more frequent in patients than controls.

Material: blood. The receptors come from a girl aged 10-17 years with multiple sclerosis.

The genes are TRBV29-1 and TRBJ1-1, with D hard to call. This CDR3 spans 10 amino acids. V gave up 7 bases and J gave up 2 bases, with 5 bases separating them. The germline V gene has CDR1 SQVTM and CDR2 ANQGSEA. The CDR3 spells CSGSNTEAFF. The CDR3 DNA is TGCAGCGGTTCTAACACTGAAGCTTTCTTT.

The CDR3 loop is CASSLLGTVSTDTQYF. The CDR3 region has the DNA TGTGCCAGCAGCTTATTGGGGACAGTCTCAACAGATACGCAGTATTTT. The chain employs TRBV7-2 and TRBJ2-3, with TRBD1 identical over 7 bases. Trimming took 2 bases from V and 3 from J; bases not matched to a gene: 8. Germline assignment: CDR1 SGHTA and CDR2 FQGNSA. The CDR3 spans 16 residues. Complete variable domain (other parts from reference TRBV7-2 and TRBJ2-3): GAGVSQSPSNKVTEKGKDVELRCDPISGHTALYWYRQSLGQGLEFLIYFQGNSAPDKSGLPSDRFSAERTGGSVSTLTIQRTQQEDSAVYLCASSLLGTVSTDTQYFGPGTRLTVL.

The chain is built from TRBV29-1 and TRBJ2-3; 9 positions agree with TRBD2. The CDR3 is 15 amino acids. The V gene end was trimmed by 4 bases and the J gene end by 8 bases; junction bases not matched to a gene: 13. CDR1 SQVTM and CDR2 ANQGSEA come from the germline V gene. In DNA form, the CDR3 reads TGCAGCGTTGCGCCTAGCGGGATCCTTAGCGGTACGCAGTATTTT. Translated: CSVAPSGILSGTQYF.

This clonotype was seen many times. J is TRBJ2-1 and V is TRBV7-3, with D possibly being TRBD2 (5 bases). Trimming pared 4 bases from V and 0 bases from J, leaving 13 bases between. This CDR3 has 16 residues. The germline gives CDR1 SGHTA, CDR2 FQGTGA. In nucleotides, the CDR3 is TGTGCCAGCAGCTCCCTGAGCGGAAGCTCCTACAATGAGCAGTTCTTC. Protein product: CASSSLSGSSYNEQFF.

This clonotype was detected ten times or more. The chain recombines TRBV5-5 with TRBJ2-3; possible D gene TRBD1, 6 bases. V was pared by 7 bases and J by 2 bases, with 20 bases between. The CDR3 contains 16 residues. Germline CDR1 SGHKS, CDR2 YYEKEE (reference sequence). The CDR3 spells CASGSGTHTDTDTQYF. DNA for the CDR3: TGTGCCAGCGGCTCCGGGACACACACCGACACAGATACGCAGTATTTT.

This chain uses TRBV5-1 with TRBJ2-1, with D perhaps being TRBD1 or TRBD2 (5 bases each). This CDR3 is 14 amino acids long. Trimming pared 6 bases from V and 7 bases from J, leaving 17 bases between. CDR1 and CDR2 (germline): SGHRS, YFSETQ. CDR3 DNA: TGCGCCAGCAAATCCAGGGACCGCCGGAATGAGCAGTTCTTC. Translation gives CASKSRDRRNEQFF.

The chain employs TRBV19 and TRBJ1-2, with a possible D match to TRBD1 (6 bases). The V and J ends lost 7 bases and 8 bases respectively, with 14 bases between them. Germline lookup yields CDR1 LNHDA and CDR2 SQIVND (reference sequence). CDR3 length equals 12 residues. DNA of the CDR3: TGTGCCAGTAATTGGGCAGGGGAAGGCTACACCTTC. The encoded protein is CASNWAGEGYTF.

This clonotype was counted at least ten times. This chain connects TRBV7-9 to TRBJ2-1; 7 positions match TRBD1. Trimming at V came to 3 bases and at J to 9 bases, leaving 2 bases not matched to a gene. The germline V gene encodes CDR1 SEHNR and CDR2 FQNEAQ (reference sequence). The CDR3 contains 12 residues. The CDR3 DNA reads TGTGCCAGCAGCTTGGGACAGTCTGAGCAGTTCTTC. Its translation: CASSLGQSEQFF.

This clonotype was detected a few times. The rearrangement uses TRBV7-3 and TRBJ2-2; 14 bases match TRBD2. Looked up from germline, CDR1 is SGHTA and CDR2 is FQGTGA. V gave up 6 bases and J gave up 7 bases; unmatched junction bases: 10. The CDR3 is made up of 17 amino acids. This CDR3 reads CASSLVPGLAGVGELFF. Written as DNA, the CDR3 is TGTGCCAGCAGTTTAGTACCGGGACTAGCGGGAGTCGGGGAGCTGTTTTTT.

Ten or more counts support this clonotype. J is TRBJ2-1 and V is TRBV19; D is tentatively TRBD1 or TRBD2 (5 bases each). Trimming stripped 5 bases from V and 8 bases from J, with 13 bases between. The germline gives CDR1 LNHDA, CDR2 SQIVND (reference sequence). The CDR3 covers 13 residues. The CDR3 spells CASSLQARDEQFF. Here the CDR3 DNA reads TGTGCCAGTAGTCTACAGGCGCGGGATGAGCAGTTCTTC. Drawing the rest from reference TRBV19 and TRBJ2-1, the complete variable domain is DGGITQSPKYLFRKEGQNVTLSCEQNLNHDAMYWYRQDPGQGLRLIYYSQIVNDFQKGDIAEGYSVSREKKESFPLTVTSAQKNPTAFYLCASSLQARDEQFFGPGTRLTVL.

The CDR3 DNA reads TGCGCCAGCAGCCAAGATCCAGGGAGGGCCGGCACCGGGGAGCTGTTTTTT. It codes for CASSQDPGRAGTGELFF. This chain links TRBV4-1 with TRBJ2-2, with 7 positions matching TRBD2. This CDR3 spans 17 amino acids. The germline gives CDR1 MGHRA, CDR2 YSYEKL. The V and J ends lost 0 bases and 4 bases, in that order; junction bases with no gene match: 8.

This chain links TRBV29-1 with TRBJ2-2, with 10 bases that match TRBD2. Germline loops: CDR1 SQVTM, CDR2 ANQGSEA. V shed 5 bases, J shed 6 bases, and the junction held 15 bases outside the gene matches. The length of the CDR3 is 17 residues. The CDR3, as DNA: TGCAGCGTTACTGGAGCGGGAGGGACCCGAGGGGCCGGGGAGCTGTTTTTT. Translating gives CSVTGAGGTRGAGELFF.

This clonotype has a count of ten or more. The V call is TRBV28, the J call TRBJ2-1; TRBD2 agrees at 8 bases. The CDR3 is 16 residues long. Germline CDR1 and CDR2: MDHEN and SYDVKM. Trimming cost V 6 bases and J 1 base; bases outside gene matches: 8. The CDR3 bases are TGTGCCAGCAGGGGAGCGGGAGCGGATTCCTACAATGAGCAGTTCTTC. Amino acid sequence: CASRGAGADSYNEQFF.

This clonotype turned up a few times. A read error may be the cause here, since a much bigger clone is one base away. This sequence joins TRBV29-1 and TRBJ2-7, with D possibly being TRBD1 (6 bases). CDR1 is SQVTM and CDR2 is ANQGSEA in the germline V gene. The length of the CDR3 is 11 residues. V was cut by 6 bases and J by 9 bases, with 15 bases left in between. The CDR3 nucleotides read TGCAGCGTCCAAGTGGAGGACAGGCAGTACTTC. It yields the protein CSVQVEDRQYF.

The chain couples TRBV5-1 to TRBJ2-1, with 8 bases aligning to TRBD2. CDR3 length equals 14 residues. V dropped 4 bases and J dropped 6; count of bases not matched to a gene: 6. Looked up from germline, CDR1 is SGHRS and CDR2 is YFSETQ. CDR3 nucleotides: TGCGCCAGCAGCCCAGCGGGAGCGGGCAATGAGCAGTTCTTC. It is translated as CASSPAGAGNEQFF.

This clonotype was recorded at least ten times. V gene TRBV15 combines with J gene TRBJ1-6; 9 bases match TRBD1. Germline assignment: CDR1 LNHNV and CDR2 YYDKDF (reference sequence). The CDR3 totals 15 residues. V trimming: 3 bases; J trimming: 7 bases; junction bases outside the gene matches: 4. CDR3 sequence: CATSRRGQGNSPLHF. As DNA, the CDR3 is TGTGCCACCAGCAGGCGAGGACAGGGGAATTCACCCCTCCACTTT. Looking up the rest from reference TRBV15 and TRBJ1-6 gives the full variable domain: DAMVIQNPRYQVTQFGKPVTLSCSQTLNHNVMYWYQQKSSQAPKLLFHYYDKDFNNEADTPDNFQSRRPNTSFCFLDIRSPGLGDTAMYLCATSRRGQGNSPLHFGNGTRLTVT.

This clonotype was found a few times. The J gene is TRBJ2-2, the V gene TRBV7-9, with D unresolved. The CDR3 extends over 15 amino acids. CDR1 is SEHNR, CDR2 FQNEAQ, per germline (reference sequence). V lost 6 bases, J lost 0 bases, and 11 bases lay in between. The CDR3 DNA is TGTGCCAGCAGAATAGGGATCGCGAACACCGGGGAGCTGTTTTTT. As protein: CASRIGIANTGELFF. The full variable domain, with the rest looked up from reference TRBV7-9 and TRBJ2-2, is DTGVSQNPRHKITKRGQNVTFRCDPISEHNRLYWYRQTLGQGPEFLTYFQNEAQLEKSRLLSDRFSAERPKGSFSTLEIQRTEQGDSAMYLCASRIGIANTGELFFGEGSRLTVL.

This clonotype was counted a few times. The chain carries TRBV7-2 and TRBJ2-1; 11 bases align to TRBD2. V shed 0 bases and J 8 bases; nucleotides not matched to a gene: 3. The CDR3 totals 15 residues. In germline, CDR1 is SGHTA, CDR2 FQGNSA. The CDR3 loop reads CASSLASGGADEQFF. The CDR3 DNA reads TGTGCCAGCAGCTTAGCTAGCGGGGGGGCTGATGAGCAGTTCTTC.

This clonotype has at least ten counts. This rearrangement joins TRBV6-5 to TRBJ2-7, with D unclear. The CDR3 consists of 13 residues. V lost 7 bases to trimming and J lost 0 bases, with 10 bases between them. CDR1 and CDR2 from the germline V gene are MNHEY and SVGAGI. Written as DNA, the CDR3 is TGTGCCAGCATGAGCGTAGACTCCTACGAGCAGTACTTC. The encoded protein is CASMSVDSYEQYF.

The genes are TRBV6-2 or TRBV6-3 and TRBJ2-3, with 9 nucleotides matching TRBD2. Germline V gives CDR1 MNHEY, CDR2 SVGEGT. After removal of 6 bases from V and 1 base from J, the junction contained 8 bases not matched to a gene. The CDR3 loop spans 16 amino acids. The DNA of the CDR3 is TGTGCCAGCAGCGCGGGAGGGCCGTCTGGCACAGATACGCAGTATTTT. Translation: CASSAGGPSGTDTQYF.

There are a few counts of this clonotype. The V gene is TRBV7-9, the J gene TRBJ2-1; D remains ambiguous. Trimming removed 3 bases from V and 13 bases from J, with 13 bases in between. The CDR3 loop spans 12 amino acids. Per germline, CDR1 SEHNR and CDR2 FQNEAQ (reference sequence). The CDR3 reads CASSFESPVQFF. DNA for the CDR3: TGTGCCAGCAGCTTTGAATCCCCCGTCCAGTTCTTC.

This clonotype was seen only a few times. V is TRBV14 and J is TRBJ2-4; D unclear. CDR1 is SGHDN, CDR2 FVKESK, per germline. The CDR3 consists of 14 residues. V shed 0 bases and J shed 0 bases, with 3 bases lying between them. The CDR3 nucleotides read TGTGCCAGCAGCCAAGACCTAGCCAAAAACATTCAGTACTTC. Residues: CASSQDLAKNIQYF.

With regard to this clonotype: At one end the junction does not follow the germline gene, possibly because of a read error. The CDR3 DNA is TGTGCCAGCAGCCGACAGGCGAACACCGGGGAGCCGTTTTTT. This codes for CASSRQANTGEPFF. The rearrangement uses TRBV4-2 and TRBJ2-2, with a weak D call TRBD1 (6 bases). The CDR3 consists of 14 residues. Germline CDR1 and CDR2: LGHNA and YNFKEQ.

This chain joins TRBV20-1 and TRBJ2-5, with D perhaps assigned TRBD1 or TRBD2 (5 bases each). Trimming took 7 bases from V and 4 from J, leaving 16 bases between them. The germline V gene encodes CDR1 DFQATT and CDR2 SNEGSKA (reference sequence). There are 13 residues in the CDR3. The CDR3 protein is CSVPPSGRETQYF. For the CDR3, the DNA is TGCAGTGTCCCGCCTTCAGGGAGAGAGACCCAGTACTTC.